This T cell receptor (beta chain) was found in a study of regulatory and conventional T cells in RAG deficiency. Data came from immunoSEQ multiplex PCR; TCRdb stores just in-frame clones and leaves some out. Among around 30,000 clones listed, approximately 90% were seen once. The sample was also linked to a second study, of regulatory T cells. That work adds: The primer mix had 52 TRBV and 13 TRBJ primers.

Sequences were obtained from CD8+ T cells sorted from blood. This clonotype was sampled from a human donor in good health.

The CDR3 DNA follows: TGCGCCAGCAGCTTGGAAGGGGGGCCCCAAGAGACCCAGTACTTC. The encoded protein is CASSLEGGPQETQYF. The V gene is TRBV5-1, the J gene TRBJ2-5; D is possibly TRBD1 or TRBD2 (6 bases each). The germline V gene encodes CDR1 SGHRS and CDR2 YFSETQ. V was clipped by 0 bases and J by 1 base, with 10 bases between them. The CDR3 length is 15 residues.